These 22 T cell receptor beta chains were sequenced from one sample in a study of blood T cell repertoires in COVID-19. Profiled with immunoSEQ multiplex PCR; TCRdb holds only in-frame clones, not every one. The data contain roughly 380,000 clones, about nine tenths of them singletons. The specimen sequenced was peripheral blood. The receptors stem from a woman between 35 and 50 years old with COVID-19, enrolled during active disease.

The chain is built from TRBV14 and TRBJ1-1, with a possible D match to TRBD1 (6 bases). CDR1 and CDR2 (germline): SGHDN, FVKESK. This CDR3 has 15 residues. The V end lost 0 bases, the J end lost 4 bases, and 12 bases lay between the germline ends. The DNA of the CDR3 is TGTGCCAGCAGCCAAGAAGCCCAGGGGCCCACTGAAGCTTTCTTT. It is translated as CASSQEAQGPTEAFF.

The J gene is TRBJ1-1, the V gene TRBV4-3; D is perhaps TRBD1 (6 bases). The CDR3 loop spans 15 amino acids. V shed 6 bases and J shed 0 bases, with 14 bases lying between them. Germline V CDR1 and CDR2: LGHNA, YSLEER. This chain's CDR3 is CASRSGGHLNTEAFF. Here the CDR3 DNA reads TGCGCCAGCAGATCGGGGGGACACCTGAACACTGAAGCTTTCTTT.

The rearrangement links TRBV28 to TRBJ2-7, with a tentative D call TRBD1 (6 bases). Germline lookup yields CDR1 MDHEN and CDR2 SYDVKM. Trimming stripped 6 bases from V and 4 bases from J, with 13 bases between. The CDR3 has 13 amino acids. The CDR3 protein is CASSPGTPYEQYF. The CDR3 DNA reads TGTGCCAGCAGCCCTGGGACACCGTACGAGCAGTACTTC.

The chain is built from TRBV7-2 and TRBJ1-2; 7 positions agree with TRBD1. CDR1 is SGHTA, CDR2 FQGNSA, per germline. This CDR3 spans 13 amino acids. V dropped 5 bases and J dropped 3; count of bases not matched to a gene: 3. The CDR3 reads CASSRDSYYGYTF. DNA of the CDR3: TGTGCCAGCAGCCGGGACAGCTACTATGGCTACACCTTC.

The chain joins TRBV7-3 to TRBJ2-5; 7 bases line up with TRBD1. This CDR3 is 16 amino acids long. V gave up 2 bases and J gave up 4 bases; unmatched junction bases: 10. The germline gives CDR1 SGHTA, CDR2 FQGTGA. CDR3 protein: CASSLRPGQFGETQYF. The CDR3, as DNA: TGTGCCAGCAGCTTACGACCGGGACAGTTTGGAGAGACCCAGTACTTC.

The chain joins TRBV25-1 to TRBJ2-7; TRBD2 matches at 7 bases. Trimming at V came to 3 bases and at J to 3 bases, leaving 17 bases not matched to a gene. This CDR3 spans 18 amino acids. Germline CDR1 is MGHDK and CDR2 is SYGVNS. Here the CDR3 DNA reads TGTGCCAGCAGTGAGTTGGGGGGAGGGCCAACCACTGACTACGAGCAGTACTTC. Amino acids: CASSELGGGPTTDYEQYF.

The gene calls are TRBV12-3 or TRBV12-4 and TRBJ1-1, with D uncertain. The V and J ends lost 0 bases and 2 bases respectively, with 4 bases between them. The CDR3 sequence is 13 residues long. CDR3 bases: TGTGCCAGCAGTTTAGCGCTAAACACTGAAGCTTTCTTT. Encoded protein: CASSLALNTEAFF.

V and J are TRBV30 and TRBJ1-2, with 8 bases identical to TRBD1. This CDR3 has 14 residues. V shed 3 bases, J shed 2 bases, and the junction held 5 bases outside the gene matches. Germline assignment: CDR1 GTSNPN and CDR2 SVGIG (reference sequence). The CDR3 bases are TGTGCCTGGAGCGACAGGGGAAACAACTATGGCTACACCTTC. Its translation: CAWSDRGNNYGYTF. The variable domain in full, completed from reference TRBV30 and TRBJ1-2, reads SQTIHQWPATLVQPVGSPLSLECTVEGTSNPNLYWYRQAAGRGLQLLFYSVGIGQISSEVPQNLSASRPQDRQFILSSKKLLLSDSGFYLCAWSDRGNNYGYTFGSGTRLTVV.

The chain recombines TRBV30 with TRBJ1-5; TRBD1 might be the D (5 bases). The CDR3 sequence is 13 residues long. Germline loops: CDR1 GTSNPN, CDR2 SVGIG (reference sequence). With 0 bases removed from V and 3 bases from J, the gap between germline ends came to 6 bases. The CDR3 nucleotides are TGTGCCTGGAGTGTACAGGCCAATCAGCCCCAGCATTTT. Translated: CAWSVQANQPQHF.

In this sample, this clone turned up once. The chain carries TRBV5-1 and TRBJ2-3; 8 bases are a match to TRBD2. This CDR3 is 15 amino acids long. After removal of 7 bases from V and 1 base from J, the junction contained 8 bases not matched to a gene. Germline V gives CDR1 SGHRS, CDR2 YFSETQ. For the CDR3, the DNA is TGCGCCAGCCGACTCGCGACTAGCGGCACAGATACGCAGTATTTT. Its translation is CASRLATSGTDTQYF.

This clone was seen a few times. The chain couples TRBV6-2 or TRBV6-3 to TRBJ2-1, with TRBD2 matching over 9 bases. Germline V lookup: CDR1 MNHEY, CDR2 SVGEGT. J lost 3 bases, V lost 0 bases, and 6 bases had no gene match. The CDR3 has 17 amino acids. In DNA, the CDR3 is TGTGCCAGCAGTTACTCACCGACTAGCGGAATCTACAATGAGCAGTTCTTC. Protein sequence: CASSYSPTSGIYNEQFF.

The CDR3 DNA reads TGTGCCAGTACTGGGTTAGGGCGGGATGACACTGAAGCTTTCTTT. The encoded protein is CASTGLGRDDTEAFF. This chain links TRBV19 with TRBJ1-1; D not certain. This CDR3 contains 15 residues. Germline assignment: CDR1 LNHDA and CDR2 SQIVND (reference sequence). V gave up 7 bases and J gave up 3 bases, with 18 bases separating them.

The chain recombines TRBV7-9 with TRBJ1-2, with D perhaps TRBD1 (6 bases). Germline values: CDR1 SEHNR, CDR2 FQNEAQ (reference sequence). V shed 4 bases and J shed 4 bases, with 16 bases lying between them. This CDR3 is 15 amino acids long. This chain's CDR3 is CASSSGGGGSYGYTF. DNA of the CDR3: TGTGCCAGCAGCTCCGGAGGGGGGGGCAGCTATGGCTACACCTTC.

This chain's CDR3 is CSVEGLTGQGGYEQYF. CDR3 in DNA: TGCAGCGTTGAAGGTCTGACGGGACAGGGGGGGTACGAGCAGTACTTC. The chain carries TRBV29-1 and TRBJ2-7; 11 nucleotides line up with TRBD1. The CDR3 length is 16 residues. Germline CDR1 reads SQVTM; CDR2 reads ANQGSEA. After removal of 1 base from V and 4 bases from J, the junction contained 9 bases not matched to a gene.

The rearrangement links TRBV19 to TRBJ2-3, with TRBD1 matching over 8 bases. The CDR3 extends over 14 amino acids. V dropped 4 bases and J dropped 1; count of bases not matched to a gene: 1. CDR1 is LNHDA and CDR2 is SQIVND in the germline V gene (reference sequence). The CDR3 reads CASSTTGGTDTQYF. As DNA, the CDR3 is TGTGCCAGTAGTACGACAGGGGGCACAGATACGCAGTATTTT.

V usage is TRBV28 and J usage is TRBJ1-5; tentative D call: TRBD1 (5 bases). The length of the CDR3 is 18 residues. V was clipped by 6 bases and J by 0 bases, with 21 bases between them. The germline V gene encodes CDR1 MDHEN and CDR2 SYDVKM. CDR3 bases: TGTGCCAGCAGGCCGGACCTAGAAAGGGGCTATAGCAATCAGCCCCAGCATTTT. It encodes CASRPDLERGYSNQPQHF.

The genes are TRBV7-9 and TRBJ1-2, with 7 bases matching TRBD1. V dropped 5 bases and J dropped 4; count of bases not matched to a gene: 19. The CDR3 totals 18 residues. Germline V gene lookup returns CDR1 SEHNR and CDR2 FQNEAQ (reference sequence). The CDR3, as DNA: TGTGCCAGCAGCCGCACCAACAGGGGAGCATCTACCCCCTATGGCTACACCTTC. Its translation: CASSRTNRGASTPYGYTF. The full variable domain, its missing parts supplied by reference TRBV7-9 and TRBJ1-2, is DTGVSQNPRHKITKRGQNVTFRCDPISEHNRLYWYRQTLGQGPEFLTYFQNEAQLEKSRLLSDRFSAERPKGSFSTLEIQRTEQGDSAMYLCASSRTNRGASTPYGYTFGSGTRLTVV.

This clone was seen a single time. The chain carries TRBV11-2 and TRBJ2-1, with 7 bases fitting TRBD2. The CDR3 loop spans 12 amino acids. Germline loops: CDR1 SGHAT, CDR2 FQNNGV. Trimming took 3 bases from V and 13 from J; bases not matched to a gene: 6. DNA of the CDR3: TGTGCCAGCAGCTTGAAAGGACTAGATCAGTTCTTC. Translation gives CASSLKGLDQFF.

The chain recombines TRBV19 with TRBJ1-1; D possibly corresponds to TRBD1 (6 bases). With 6 bases removed from V and 6 bases from J, the gap between germline ends came to 20 bases. Looked up from germline, CDR1 is LNHDA and CDR2 is SQIVND (reference sequence). This CDR3 has 15 residues. CDR3 nucleotide sequence: TGTGCCAGTAGCCCAGACAGGATGGCGTTCGCTGAAGCTTTCTTT. Protein product: CASSPDRMAFAEAFF.

As for this clone: The junction departs from germline at one end; a sequencing error may be responsible. This chain connects TRBV6-1 to TRBJ2-6; 9 nucleotides match TRBD1. Germline V gene lookup returns CDR1 MNHNS and CDR2 SASEGT. The CDR3 is made up of 19 amino acids. This CDR3 reads CASREEPGQGRSGANVLTF. The CDR3 nucleotides are TGTGCCAGCAGGGAAGAACCGGGACAGGGACGCTCTGGGGCCAACGTCCTGACTTTC.

This rearrangement joins TRBV6-1 to TRBJ1-4, with D possibly TRBD1 on 5 matching bases. The ends were cut back, 2 bases at V and 7 bases at J, with 11 bases in the middle. CDR3 size: 14 residues. Germline V gene sequence: CDR1 MNHNS, CDR2 SASEGT. CDR3 protein: CASSEQGTGEKLFF. In DNA, the CDR3 is TGTGCCAGCAGTGAACAGGGAACGGGTGAAAAACTGTTTTTT.

The chain recombines TRBV6-5 with TRBJ1-2, with D tentatively TRBD1 (6 bases). The V and J ends lost 0 bases and 6 bases respectively, with 14 bases between them. The CDR3 covers 15 residues. The germline gives CDR1 MNHEY, CDR2 SVGAGI. The CDR3 spells CASSYSQGIRDGYTF. The CDR3 DNA reads as TGTGCCAGCAGTTACTCGCAGGGGATCCGTGATGGCTACACCTTC.